These 21 T cell receptor beta chains were sequenced from one sample in a study of cytomegalovirus exposure and HLA in healthy donors. The PCR used 60 Vbeta and 13 Jbeta primers. Here immunoSEQ multiplex PCR was the method, and the copy in TCRdb shows in-frame clones only, minus some. Of roughly 100,000 clones detected, approximately 80% appear once; the ten largest clones hold about 5.7%. Specimen: PBMCs. All receptors derive from a male donor in good health and CMV-seronegative.

CDR3: CASSYDRGRVDGYTF. DNA of the CDR3: TGTGCCAGCAGTTACGACAGGGGGCGGGTCGATGGCTACACCTTC. The genes are TRBV6-5 and TRBJ1-2; TRBD1 matches at 10 bases. The CDR3 consists of 15 residues. V trimming: 2 bases; J trimming: 6 bases; junction bases outside the gene matches: 6. CDR1 and CDR2 (germline): MNHEY, SVGAGI.

The chain couples TRBV7-2 to TRBJ1-5; D ambiguous. The germline V gene has CDR1 SGHTA and CDR2 FQGNSA. Trimming stripped 5 bases from V and 3 bases from J, with 8 bases between. This CDR3 spans 13 amino acids. CDR3 nucleotides: TGTGCCAGCAGCCATAGCCACAATCAGCCCCAGCATTTT. Protein: CASSHSHNQPQHF.

This chain joins TRBV7-9 and TRBJ2-5, with 7 bases matching TRBD2. CDR1 and CDR2 (germline): SEHNR, FQNEAQ (reference sequence). The junction had 4 bases not matched to a gene; V was cut back by 1 base and J by 5 bases. This CDR3 comprises 14 residues. The CDR3 loop is CASSLVRGGETQYF. In DNA, the CDR3 is TGTGCCAGCAGCTTAGTTCGGGGAGGGGAGACCCAGTACTTC. Drawing the rest from reference TRBV7-9 and TRBJ2-5, the complete variable domain is DTGVSQNPRHKITKRGQNVTFRCDPISEHNRLYWYRQTLGQGPEFLTYFQNEAQLEKSRLLSDRFSAERPKGSFSTLEIQRTEQGDSAMYLCASSLVRGGETQYFGPGTRLLVL.

The chain recombines TRBV7-8 with TRBJ2-2; D remains unclear. Germline CDR1 reads SGHVS; CDR2 reads FQNEAQ. V was clipped by 0 bases and J by 4 bases, with 15 bases between them. The CDR3 extends over 17 amino acids. The CDR3 here is CASSLAAAYPGTGELFF. The CDR3 nucleotides are TGTGCCAGCAGCTTAGCGGCAGCTTACCCGGGCACCGGGGAGCTGTTTTTT.

This clone was seen only a few times. The rearrangement links TRBV5-4 to TRBJ2-1; TRBD2 aligns across 9 bases. J lost 6 bases, V lost 7 bases, and 5 bases had no gene match. The CDR3 consists of 13 residues. CDR1 is SGHNT, CDR2 YYREEE, per germline (reference sequence). The CDR3, as DNA: TGTGCCAGCTTACTAGCGGGTGGCAATGAGCAGTTCTTC. Protein product: CASLLAGGNEQFF.

A single count supports this clone. The chain is built from TRBV6-1 and TRBJ1-2; possibly TRBD1 for D (6 bases). V lost 2 bases and J 5 bases, leaving 21 bases between the germline ends. The length of the CDR3 is 17 residues. Germline CDR1 is MNHNS and CDR2 is SASEGT. This CDR3 is CASSEIAGAPSVYGYTF. In nucleotides, the CDR3 is TGTGCCAGCAGTGAAATCGCAGGGGCCCCATCCGTGTATGGCTACACCTTC.

This rearrangement joins TRBV21-1 to TRBJ2-2; the table names TRBD2, a call not compared with the DNA. TRBV21-1 is a known pseudogene. CDR3 length: 13 amino acids. The CDR3 DNA sequence: TGTGCCAGCAGCAAAGACGGTGATGGGGAGCTGTTTTTT. Its translation: CASSKDGDGELFF.

V and J are TRBV7-3 and TRBJ2-6; 8 nucleotides line up with TRBD1. Germline V gene data show CDR1 as SGHTA and CDR2 as FQGTGA. The CDR3 covers 15 residues. V was clipped by 8 bases and J by 3 bases; unmatched bases: 6. The CDR3 here is CASGPGGFGANVLTF. As DNA, the CDR3 is TGTGCCAGCGGGCCAGGGGGCTTTGGGGCCAACGTCCTGACTTTC. The whole variable domain, remainder taken from reference TRBV7-3 and TRBJ2-6, is GAGVSQTPSNKVTEKGKYVELRCDPISGHTALYWYRQSLGQGPEFLIYFQGTGAADDSGLPNDRFFAVRPEGSVSTLKIQRTERGDSAVYLCASGPGGFGANVLTFGAGSRLTVL.

J is TRBJ2-7 and V is TRBV4-3; D gene ambiguous. The germline V and J ends were trimmed by 1 base and 0 bases, with 7 bases remaining between them. Germline CDR1 LGHNA, CDR2 YSLEER. This CDR3 is 14 amino acids long. CDR3 sequence reads: CASSQGTISYEQYF. The CDR3 coding sequence is TGCGCCAGCAGCCAAGGAACTATCTCCTACGAGCAGTACTTC.

This rearrangement joins TRBV18 to TRBJ1-4; 10 bases agree with TRBD1. This CDR3 contains 16 residues. The V gene end was trimmed by 0 bases and the J gene end by 8 bases; junction bases not matched to a gene: 6. CDR1 is KGHSH and CDR2 is LQKENI in the germline V gene. The chain's CDR3 is CASSPPKGTGEEKLFF. CDR3 bases: TGTGCCAGCTCACCACCGAAGGGGACAGGGGAAGAAAAACTGTTTTTT.

On this clone itself: Other DNA sequences in the same sample also yield this CDR3. This chain joins TRBV18 and TRBJ2-1; the match to TRBD2 covers 8 bases. This CDR3 is built from 16 residues. V gave up 5 bases and J gave up 10 bases; unmatched junction bases: 16. Germline loops: CDR1 KGHSH, CDR2 LQKENI. CDR3 loop: CASSESSGGLRGEQFF. CDR3 sequence (DNA): TGTGCCAGCTCAGAGAGCAGCGGGGGCCTCCGGGGGGAGCAGTTCTTC.

V usage is TRBV6-6 and J usage is TRBJ1-5; a weak D match, TRBD1 (5 bases). CDR1 and CDR2 (germline): MNHNY, SVGAGI (reference sequence). The CDR3 spans 13 residues. Between the trimmed V and J ends, which lost 6 bases and 6 bases, there was a span of 12 bases. The CDR3 coding sequence is TGTGCCAGCAGCCGACAGATGATTCAGCCCCAGCATTTT. Translating it yields CASSRQMIQPQHF.

The chain carries TRBV7-8 and TRBJ2-3; weak D call: TRBD2 (5 bases). This CDR3 has 11 residues. The V gene's germline CDR1 is SGHVS and CDR2 FQNEAQ. The V and J ends lost 7 bases and 8 bases respectively, with 10 bases between them. The CDR3 nucleotides read TGTGCCAGCACCCTGGGAGCTACGCAGTATTTT. This sequence encodes CASTLGATQYF.

The rearrangement uses TRBV7-8 and TRBJ2-1; 11 nucleotides agree with TRBD1. Looked up from germline, CDR1 is SGHVS and CDR2 is FQNEAQ. The CDR3 runs 14 residues. Trimming cost V 6 bases and J 2 bases; bases outside gene matches: 0. The CDR3 region is CASRDRGPYNEQFF. CDR3 in DNA: TGTGCCAGCAGGGACAGGGGGCCCTACAATGAGCAGTTCTTC.

The rearrangement uses TRBV27 and TRBJ2-1, with a possible D match to TRBD2 (5 bases). The CDR3 extends over 16 amino acids. Germline values: CDR1 MNHEY, CDR2 SMNVEV (reference sequence). The V end lost 2 bases, the J end lost 0 bases, and 11 bases lay between the germline ends. CDR3: CASSLGGPSSYNEQFF. The CDR3 nucleotides are TGTGCCAGCAGTTTAGGCGGGCCTAGCTCCTACAATGAGCAGTTCTTC.

V and J are TRBV5-1 and TRBJ2-1; D is possibly TRBD2 (6 bases). V was cut by 4 bases and J by 7 bases, with 15 bases left in between. Germline loops: CDR1 SGHRS, CDR2 YFSETQ. This CDR3 spans 14 amino acids. The CDR3 nucleotides are TGCGCCAGCAGCGTCGGGAGTCTCGGGAATGAGCAGTTCTTC. This codes for CASSVGSLGNEQFF.

This clone showed up just once. This chain connects TRBV7-7 to TRBJ2-5; TRBD1 agrees at 7 bases. The CDR3 is 16 residues long. J lost 4 bases, V lost 3 bases, and 11 bases had no gene match. CDR1 and CDR2 (germline): SSHAT, FNYEAQ (reference sequence). The CDR3 is CASSLVSGTASETQYF. Written as DNA, the CDR3 is TGTGCCAGCAGCTTGGTATCCGGGACAGCATCAGAGACCCAGTACTTC.

V and J are TRBV6-1 and TRBJ1-1, with D possibly TRBD1 on 5 matching bases. In germline, CDR1 is MNHNS, CDR2 SASEGT. V shed 3 bases and J shed 8 bases, with 19 bases lying between them. The CDR3 contains 15 residues. This CDR3 is CASSEGRAPTLEAFF. Written as DNA, the CDR3 is TGTGCCAGCAGTGAGGGCAGGGCCCCGACTCTGGAAGCTTTCTTT.

This sequence joins TRBV5-4 and TRBJ2-3; no firm D call. CDR1 and CDR2 from the germline V gene are SGHNT and YYREEE (reference sequence). V lost 1 base and J 5 bases, leaving 8 bases between the germline ends. This CDR3 is built from 13 residues. CDR3 bases: TGTGCCAGCAGCTTGTTGGGCCGAGATACGCAGTATTTT. As protein: CASSLLGRDTQYF.

The chain is built from TRBV5-8 and TRBJ1-4, with TRBD1 matching 12 bases. This CDR3 has 17 residues. V dropped 4 bases and J dropped 7; count of bases not matched to a gene: 11. The germline CDR1 and CDR2 sequences are SGHTS and YDEGEE. The DNA for the CDR3 is TGTGCCAGCAGCCCGGGACAGGGGGCGGATCTGGGTGAAAAACTGTTTTTT. It is translated as CASSPGQGADLGEKLFF.

The chain combines TRBV5-1 with TRBJ2-5, with 7 bases aligning to TRBD1. Trimming cost V 1 base and J 5 bases; bases outside gene matches: 5. CDR1 SGHRS and CDR2 YFSETQ come from the germline V gene. The CDR3 consists of 14 residues. CDR3 amino acids: CASSLQTGRETQYF. The CDR3 DNA sequence: TGCGCCAGCAGCTTGCAGACAGGGCGCGAGACCCAGTACTTC. The whole variable domain, filled in from reference TRBV5-1 and TRBJ2-5, reads KAGVTQTPRYLIKTRGQQVTLSCSPISGHRSVSWYQQTPGQGLQFLFEYFSETQRNKGNFPGRFSGRQFSNSRSEMNVSTLELGDSALYLCASSLQTGRETQYFGPGTRLLVL.